Listed here are 18 T cell receptor beta chains from one sample, sequenced in a study of control samples from healthy donors and cancer patients. Only in-frame clones appear in the TCRdb table, and some are missing; sequencing was by immunoSEQ multiplex PCR. The sample has some 150,000 clones; 96% are singletons. What was sequenced was blood. These receptors all come from a woman in her thirties in good health.

The CDR3 nucleotides are TGTGCCACCAGTGAAAGGAGACCGGGGGCAGATACGCAGTATTTT. It codes for CATSERRPGADTQYF. The V gene is TRBV24-1, the J gene TRBJ2-3; a weak D match, TRBD2 (6 bases). V dropped 4 bases and J dropped 4 bases, with 14 bases sitting between them. The CDR3 loop spans 15 amino acids. The germline CDR1 and CDR2 sequences are KGHDR and SFDVKD.

The rearrangement links TRBV19 to TRBJ1-2; D is ambiguous. The ends were cut back, 7 bases at V and 6 bases at J, with 15 bases in the middle. This CDR3 spans 13 amino acids. Germline V CDR1 and CDR2: LNHDA, SQIVND (reference sequence). Here the CDR3 DNA reads TGTGCCAGTAAACCCCTAAGGGAAGATGGCTACACCTTC. It translates to CASKPLREDGYTF. The full variable domain, rest sourced from reference TRBV19 and TRBJ1-2, is DGGITQSPKYLFRKEGQNVTLSCEQNLNHDAMYWYRQDPGQGLRLIYYSQIVNDFQKGDIAEGYSVSREKKESFPLTVTSAQKNPTAFYLCASKPLREDGYTFGSGTRLTVV.

The chain links TRBV6-2 or TRBV6-3 to TRBJ2-5; 9 bases agree with TRBD1. The CDR3 sequence is 15 residues long. CDR1 and CDR2 from the germline V gene are MNHEY and SVGEGT. Losses at the gene ends were 6 bases for V and 4 bases for J; bases not matched to a gene: 9. For the CDR3, the DNA is TGTGCCAGCAGCCGAGGAAGGGGACAGGGAGAGACCCAGTACTTC. It yields the protein CASSRGRGQGETQYF.

About this clone: At the DNA level, this CDR3 is encoded by other sequences in the same sample as well. V gene TRBV11-2 combines with J gene TRBJ1-1; no firm D call. Germline lookup yields CDR1 SGHAT and CDR2 FQNNGV. The CDR3 has 13 residues. V was shortened by 0 bases and J by 4 bases, with 6 bases between the two germline ends. The CDR3 loop is CASSLEEVTEAFF. The CDR3 nucleotides read TGTGCCAGCAGCTTAGAGGAGGTCACTGAAGCTTTCTTT.

V usage is TRBV2 and J usage is TRBJ2-1; D uncertain. The V end lost 7 bases, the J end lost 9 bases, and 10 bases lay between the germline ends. The CDR3 loop spans 11 amino acids. The germline CDR1 and CDR2 sequences are SNHLY and FYNNEI. CDR3 sequence: CASTAPFEQFF. CDR3 nucleotide sequence: TGTGCCAGCACGGCCCCTTTTGAGCAGTTCTTC. Drawing the rest from reference TRBV2 and TRBJ2-1, the complete variable domain is EPEVTQTPSHQVTQMGQEVILRCVPISNHLYFYWYRQILGQKVEFLVSFYNNEISEKSEIFDDQFSVERPDGSNFTLKIRSTKLEDSAMYFCASTAPFEQFFGPGTRLTVL.

The V and J genes are TRBV15 and TRBJ1-1; D is possibly TRBD1 (5 bases). This CDR3 is built from 14 residues. The V end was cut by 1 base, the J end by 4 bases, with 10 bases between. CDR1 and CDR2 (germline): LNHNV, YYDKDF (reference sequence). The CDR3 nucleotides read TGTGCCACCAGCAGAGGTTGGGGGGTCACTGAAGCTTTCTTT. Amino acids: CATSRGWGVTEAFF.

This rearrangement joins TRBV27 to TRBJ2-1, with D perhaps matching TRBD1 (6 bases). The V end was cut by 6 bases, the J end by 0 bases, with 15 bases between. CDR1 is MNHEY, CDR2 SMNVEV, per germline (reference sequence). The CDR3 spans 16 residues. The CDR3 DNA follows: TGTGCCAGCAGCTCCGTGAGGGGACACTCCTACAATGAGCAGTTCTTC. It codes for CASSSVRGHSYNEQFF.

The chain recombines TRBV5-1 with TRBJ2-5; 7 positions match TRBD1. CDR3 size: 16 residues. J gave up 3 bases and V 2 bases, and 10 bases lay outside the gene matches. CDR1 is SGHRS and CDR2 is YFSETQ in the germline V gene. This CDR3 reads CASSFPGQVPKETQYF. The CDR3 nucleotides read TGCGCCAGCAGCTTCCCAGGACAGGTTCCAAAAGAGACCCAGTACTTC.

The rearrangement uses TRBV3-1 (or the pseudogene TRBV3-2) and TRBJ2-5; no clear D gene. The CDR3 sequence is 14 residues long. V lost 0 bases to trimming and J lost 7 bases, with 12 bases between them. Germline CDR1 reads LGHDT; CDR2 reads YNNKEL (reference sequence). CDR3 in amino acids: CASSQDPALGTQYF. CDR3 DNA: TGTGCCAGCAGCCAAGATCCGGCCCTAGGGACCCAGTACTTC.

This chain connects TRBV12-3 or TRBV12-4 to TRBJ2-7; 7 bases match TRBD1. Trimming at V came to 6 bases and at J to 3 bases, leaving 5 bases not matched to a gene. The CDR3 has 13 amino acids. The CDR3 loop reads CASSHDRDYEQYF. DNA of the CDR3: TGTGCCAGCAGCCACGACAGGGACTACGAGCAGTACTTC.

CDR3 DNA sequence: TGTGCCAGTAGTATAGGGGGACTAGCGGGGGCCTCCTGGGACGAGCAGTACTTC. Its protein product is CASSIGGLAGASWDEQYF. The chain is built from TRBV19 and TRBJ2-7; 14 bases fit TRBD2. V was pared by 1 base and J by 5 bases, with 10 bases of the junction left unmatched. CDR1 and CDR2 (germline): LNHDA, SQIVND (reference sequence). CDR3 length: 18 residues.

The chain uses TRBV5-1 and TRBJ2-7; 10 bases are a match to TRBD2. The V gene end was trimmed by 2 bases and the J gene end by 3 bases; junction bases not matched to a gene: 2. The CDR3 is 14 amino acids. Germline V CDR1 and CDR2: SGHRS, YFSETQ. The CDR3 protein is CASSLTSGVYEQYF. Here the CDR3 DNA reads TGCGCCAGCAGCTTAACTAGCGGGGTCTACGAGCAGTACTTC.

This chain joins TRBV6-4 and TRBJ2-3; D might be TRBD2 (6 bases). Germline V CDR1 and CDR2: MRHNA, SNTAGT. V lost 3 bases to trimming and J lost 3 bases, with 7 bases between them. The CDR3 loop spans 13 amino acids. CDR3 protein: CASSEGTTDTQYF. The CDR3 nucleotides read TGTGCCAGCAGTGAGGGGACTACAGATACGCAGTATTTT.

This clone was observed a single time. The genes are TRBV10-3 and TRBJ2-3; unclear D gene. Germline V CDR1 and CDR2: ENHRY, SYGVKD. The CDR3 is 14 amino acids. Deletions cut 5 bases from V and 1 base from J, with 10 bases between. The CDR3 DNA reads as TGTGCCATCAGTCGAGAGAGAGGCACAGATACGCAGTATTTT. Encoded protein: CAISRERGTDTQYF.

The genes are TRBV28 and TRBJ2-1; maybe TRBD2 (5 bases). V dropped 4 bases and J dropped 3 bases, with 13 bases sitting between them. Germline V CDR1 and CDR2: MDHEN, SYDVKM. The CDR3 has 15 amino acids. CDR3 residues: CASSSTLGSYNEQFF. The CDR3 region has the DNA TGTGCCAGCAGTTCGACACTTGGGAGCTACAATGAGCAGTTCTTC.

CDR3 coding DNA: TGTGCCAGCAGTGAATCTTTCCCCGGGGAGCTGTTTTTT. This codes for CASSESFPGELFF. The chain uses TRBV25-1 and TRBJ2-2; D is uncertain. Trimming took 1 base from V and 6 from J, leaving 6 bases between them. Germline-derived CDR1 and CDR2 are MGHDK and SYGVNS. The CDR3 has 13 residues.

The chain joins TRBV13 to TRBJ1-2, with D perhaps matching TRBD1 (5 bases). The V gene lost 2 bases and the J gene lost 3 bases, with 10 bases spanning the gap. This CDR3 has 14 amino acids. The germline V gene has CDR1 PRHDT and CDR2 FYEKMQ (reference sequence). The CDR3 nucleotides read TGTGCCAGCAGCTTACGCGGGGGGGACTATGGCTACACCTTC. Its translation is CASSLRGGDYGYTF.

This sequence joins TRBV5-1 and TRBJ1-2; 8 positions match TRBD1. V lost 3 bases to trimming and J lost 5 bases; unmatched junction nucleotides: 15. Germline loops: CDR1 SGHRS, CDR2 YFSETQ. The CDR3 covers 17 residues. The CDR3 DNA reads as TGCGCCAGCAGCTCTGATCCGGGACAGGCTATTCCGTATGGCTACACCTTC. Encoded protein: CASSSDPGQAIPYGYTF.